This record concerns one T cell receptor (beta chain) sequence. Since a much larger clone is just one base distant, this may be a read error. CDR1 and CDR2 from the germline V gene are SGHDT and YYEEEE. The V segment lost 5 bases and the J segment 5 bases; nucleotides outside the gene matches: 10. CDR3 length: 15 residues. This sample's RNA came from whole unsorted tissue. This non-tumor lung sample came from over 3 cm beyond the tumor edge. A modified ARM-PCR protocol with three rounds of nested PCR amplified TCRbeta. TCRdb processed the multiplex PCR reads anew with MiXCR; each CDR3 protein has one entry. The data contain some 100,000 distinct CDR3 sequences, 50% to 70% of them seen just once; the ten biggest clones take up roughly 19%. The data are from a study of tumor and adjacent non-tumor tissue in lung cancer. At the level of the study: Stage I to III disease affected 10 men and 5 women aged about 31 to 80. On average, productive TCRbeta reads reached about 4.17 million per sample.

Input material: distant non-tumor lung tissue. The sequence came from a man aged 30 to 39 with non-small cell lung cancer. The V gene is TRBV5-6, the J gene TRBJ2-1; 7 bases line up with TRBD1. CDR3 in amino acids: CASRPRGGAHNEQFF. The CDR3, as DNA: TGTGCCAGCAGACCCAGAGGGGGCGCCCACAATGAGCAGTTCTTC.